This passage covers 18 T cell receptor beta chains from one sample sequenced in a study of cytomegalovirus exposure and HLA in healthy donors. A multiplex PCR was run with 60 Vbeta primers and 13 Jbeta primers. Profiled with immunoSEQ multiplex PCR; TCRdb holds only in-frame clones, not every one. This sample yields roughly 230,000 clones, of which 92% are seen a single time; around 1.7% belongs to the top ten. The source material was PBMCs. The receptors shown here come from a girl aged 2 to 10 in good health and CMV-seronegative.

This chain joins TRBV6-1 and TRBJ1-5; D gene ambiguous. The CDR3 sequence is 16 residues long. V gave up 3 bases and J gave up 0 bases, with 12 bases separating them. From germline, CDR1 is MNHNS and CDR2 SASEGT. The CDR3 spells CASSDRLDYSNQPQHF. The CDR3 DNA follows: TGTGCCAGCAGTGATAGACTCGATTATAGCAATCAGCCCCAGCATTTT.

This clone has a single count. The CDR3 DNA reads as TGTGCCCTCCTCTGGGACACAAGAGGCTATGGCTACACCTTC. Its translation is CALLWDTRGYGYTF. This chain uses TRBV30 with TRBJ1-2, with D tentatively TRBD1 (6 bases). This CDR3 region has 14 residues. V lost 8 bases and J lost 4, with 20 bases in between. In germline, CDR1 is GTSNPN, CDR2 SVGIG (reference sequence).

The V gene is TRBV6-4, the J gene TRBJ1-1; 8 positions agree with TRBD1. The germline gives CDR1 MRHNA, CDR2 SNTAGT. V lost 6 bases, J lost 3 bases, and 3 bases stayed unmatched. The CDR3 is 13 amino acids. The CDR3 DNA reads as TGTGCCAGCAGCGAGGGACAGGACACTGAAGCTTTCTTT. This codes for CASSEGQDTEAFF.

The genes are TRBV30 and TRBJ1-1, with 8 positions matching TRBD1. CDR3 length equals 16 residues. The germline gives CDR1 GTSNPN, CDR2 SVGIG (reference sequence). V dropped 2 bases and J dropped 4; count of bases not matched to a gene: 12. Here the CDR3 DNA reads TGTGCCTGGAGTAACCTAGGACAGGGTAGGGTCACTGAAGCTTTCTTT. Protein product: CAWSNLGQGRVTEAFF.

This clone was picked up a small number of times. The chain is built from TRBV27 and TRBJ2-3, with D unresolved. The V gene lost 10 bases and the J gene lost 4 bases, with 15 bases spanning the gap. This CDR3 is built from 13 residues. From germline, CDR1 is MNHEY and CDR2 SMNVEV (reference sequence). The CDR3 DNA is TGTGCCATATTCGGAGAATTTGCAGATACGCAGTATTTT. Protein product: CAIFGEFADTQYF.

The CDR3: CSVDGGAGANVLTF. The CDR3 DNA follows: TGCAGCGTTGACGGAGGGGCTGGGGCCAACGTCCTGACTTTC. The chain employs TRBV29-1 and TRBJ2-6, with D tentatively TRBD2 (6 bases). The CDR3 length is 14 residues. Between the trimmed V and J ends, which lost 3 bases and 2 bases, there was a span of 8 bases. Looked up from germline, CDR1 is SQVTM and CDR2 is ANQGSEA. Complete variable domain (other parts from reference TRBV29-1 and TRBJ2-6): SAVISQKPSRDICQRGTSLTIQCQVDSQVTMMFWYRQQPGQSLTLIATANQGSEATYESGFVIDKFPISRPNLTFSTLTVSNMSPEDSSIYLCSVDGGAGANVLTFGAGSRLTVL.

The chain couples TRBV19 to TRBJ2-5; 8 positions match TRBD1. Germline trimming cut 2 bases from V and 6 bases from J; bases unmatched to any gene: 8. CDR3 length: 15 amino acids. Per germline, CDR1 LNHDA and CDR2 SQIVND (reference sequence). CDR3 nucleotide sequence: TGTGCCAGTAGTATATTAAAAACAGGGGGGAAGACCCAGTACTTC. Translating it yields CASSILKTGGKTQYF.

This clone was seen only once. In nucleotides, the CDR3 is TGCAGCGTTGATAATCCAGGGGGCGGCTACACCTTC. Its protein product is CSVDNPGGGYTF. This chain links TRBV29-1 with TRBJ1-2; 8 nucleotides match TRBD1. Trimming removed 3 bases from V and 8 bases from J; junction bases left unmatched: 5. CDR1 SQVTM and CDR2 ANQGSEA come from the germline V gene. The CDR3 is 12 residues long.

The chain joins TRBV28 to TRBJ2-7, with D possibly being TRBD1 (6 bases). V was clipped by 8 bases and J by 7 bases, with 18 bases between them. CDR1 is MDHEN, CDR2 SYDVKM, per germline. CDR3 size: 13 residues. DNA for the CDR3: TGTGCCAGCGGACGACAGGATATCTGGGAGCAGTACTTC. This sequence encodes CASGRQDIWEQYF.

The V gene is TRBV30, the J gene TRBJ2-2; TRBD2 matches at 12 bases. This CDR3 comprises 14 residues. The V segment lost 4 bases and the J segment 9 bases; nucleotides outside the gene matches: 6. Per germline, CDR1 GTSNPN and CDR2 SVGIG (reference sequence). CDR3 region: CAWTSGGVNRELFF. In DNA form, the CDR3 reads TGTGCCTGGACTAGCGGGGGGGTAAATAGGGAGCTGTTTTTT.

The chain employs TRBV18 and TRBJ2-1, with D maybe TRBD2 (6 bases). CDR3 size: 17 residues. V lost 2 bases and J lost 7, with 21 bases in between. Germline V CDR1 and CDR2: KGHSH, LQKENI. The CDR3 here is CASSPAVRAGRRNEQFF. CDR3 DNA: TGTGCCAGCTCACCAGCAGTTCGGGCGGGAAGGCGGAATGAGCAGTTCTTC.

The chain is built from TRBV29-1 and TRBJ1-2; the D is unclear. This CDR3 contains 10 residues. Germline V lookup: CDR1 SQVTM, CDR2 ANQGSEA. The V end was cut by 4 bases, the J end by 6 bases, with 6 bases between. CDR3 region: CSVAGDGYTF. The DNA of the CDR3 is TGCAGCGTTGCCGGGGATGGCTACACCTTC.

In its sample, this clone was seen once. The chain links TRBV12-5 to TRBJ1-1, with D possibly matching TRBD1 (6 bases). The V gene's germline CDR1 is LGHNT and CDR2 FRNRAP. V was shortened by 0 bases and J by 1 base, with 15 bases between the two germline ends. This CDR3 comprises 17 residues. The CDR3, as DNA: TGTGCTAGTGGTTTGGTACCTACAGGGACGCGGAACACTGAAGCTTTCTTT. It is translated as CASGLVPTGTRNTEAFF.

The chain recombines TRBV2 with TRBJ1-1; 7 nucleotides line up with TRBD1. The trim removed 7 bases at V and 3 bases at J, leaving 8 bases unmatched. This CDR3 comprises 14 residues. Germline CDR1 and CDR2: SNHLY and FYNNEI. CDR3 in DNA: TGTGCCAGCACGGTACAGGGGACGTACACTGAAGCTTTCTTT. Translated: CASTVQGTYTEAFF.

This clone was found once. The rearrangement uses TRBV4-1 and TRBJ2-7, with 11 bases matching TRBD1. Germline V gene lookup returns CDR1 MGHRA and CDR2 YSYEKL. V shed 0 bases, J shed 3 bases, and the junction held 4 bases outside the gene matches. The CDR3 runs to 16 residues. The CDR3: CASSQDLGQGDYEQYF. The CDR3 DNA reads TGCGCCAGCAGCCAAGATCTGGGACAGGGGGACTACGAGCAGTACTTC.

The chain has TRBV11-1 and TRBJ1-4; 7 nucleotides agree with TRBD1. Germline trimming cut 5 bases from V and 4 bases from J; bases unmatched to any gene: 7. Germline CDR1 reads SGHAT; CDR2 reads FQDESV (reference sequence). The CDR3 runs to 15 residues. The CDR3 here is CASSARTGLNEKLFF. The CDR3 bases are TGTGCCAGCAGCGCTCGGACAGGCCTTAATGAAAAACTGTTTTTT.

The chain carries TRBV5-4 and TRBJ1-2; TRBD1 might be the D (6 bases). The CDR3 totals 17 residues. V was clipped by 4 bases and J by 0 bases, with 19 bases between them. Per the germline V gene, CDR1 is SGHNT and CDR2 is YYREEE (reference sequence). CDR3 in DNA: TGTGCCAGCAGCCCCACTGGGGGGGGCCAAGCTAACTATGGCTACACCTTC. Translating it yields CASSPTGGGQANYGYTF.

The chain is built from TRBV6-5 and TRBJ2-5; TRBD2 matches 7 bases. The germline V gene encodes CDR1 MNHEY and CDR2 SVGAGI. The trim removed 7 bases at V and 5 bases at J, leaving 4 bases unmatched. The CDR3 spans 12 residues. The CDR3: CASTNGGETQYF. Written as DNA, the CDR3 is TGTGCCAGCACCAACGGGGGGGAGACCCAGTACTTC.